This T cell receptor (beta chain) was documented in a study of long-term antiretroviral therapy in people with HIV. Each donor had at least one pre-ART and at least two post-ART PBMC samples. Amounts of 1-10 million cryopreserved PBMC were held in the samples before DNA extraction. The authors ran the immunoSEQ assay, v3.0, at survey level. Data came from immunoSEQ multiplex PCR; TCRdb stores just in-frame clones and leaves some out. The sample consists of tens of thousands of clones, about four fifths of them appearing once. Trimming removed 2 bases from V and 4 bases from J, with 12 bases in between. This CDR3 contains 14 residues. CDR1 and CDR2 (germline): SGHDT, YYEEEE. Findings and caveats of the study: Pre-ART clonal expansions dominated every time point's repertoire. Comparison with controls showed narrower CDR3 length ranges in HIV repertoires.

This clone has just one count. Its antigen is still unknown. The sample here was unsorted PBMCs, taken 1.1 years before starting antiretroviral therapy. The chain carries TRBV5-6 and TRBJ2-5; D gene unclear. The sequence was obtained from a woman in her 30s with HIV. CDR3 nucleotide sequence: TGTGCCAGCAGCTTTATGTTAATGGGAGAGACCCAGTACTTC. This codes for CASSFMLMGETQYF.